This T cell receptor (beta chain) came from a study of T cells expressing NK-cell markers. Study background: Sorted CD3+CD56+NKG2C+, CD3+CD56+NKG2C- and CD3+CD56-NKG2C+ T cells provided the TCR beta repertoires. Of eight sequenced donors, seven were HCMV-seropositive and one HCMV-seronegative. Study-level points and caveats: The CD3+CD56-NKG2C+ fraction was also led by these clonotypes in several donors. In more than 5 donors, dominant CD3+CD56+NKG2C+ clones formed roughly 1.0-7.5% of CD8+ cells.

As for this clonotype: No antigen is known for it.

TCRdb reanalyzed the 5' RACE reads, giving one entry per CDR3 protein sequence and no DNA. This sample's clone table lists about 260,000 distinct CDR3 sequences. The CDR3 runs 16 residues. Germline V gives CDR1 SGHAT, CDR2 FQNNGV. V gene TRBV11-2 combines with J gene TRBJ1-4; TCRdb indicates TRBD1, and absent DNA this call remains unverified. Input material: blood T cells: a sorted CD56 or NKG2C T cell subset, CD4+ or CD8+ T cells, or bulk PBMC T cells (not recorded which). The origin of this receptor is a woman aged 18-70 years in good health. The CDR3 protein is CASSLDVNRGHEKLFF.